This T cell receptor beta chain originates from a study of blood T cells in healthy people across ages. Study conclusions and caveats: A greater number of naive CD4+ cells and higher diversity distinguished long-lived donors from aged donors. PBMCs left unsorted prevented a conclusive naive versus antigen-experienced comparison.

Then a second PCR, running roughly 6 to 12 cycles, was carried out with a sample-barcoded 5' primer and a J-beta primer mix. TCRdb reprocessed the 5' RACE reads via MiXCR and lists one record per CDR3 protein. The sample comprises 1.5 million to 2 million distinct CDR3 sequences, around 48% of which are singletons, and around 2.1% rests with the top ten. A minimum of 6 micrograms of total RNA was extracted per sample. A remark on this clonotype: No antigen is known for it.

The CDR3 has 16 amino acids. With V trimmed by 4 bases and J by 3 bases, 6 bases remained unmatched. The germline V gene has CDR1 DFQATT and CDR2 SNEGSKA (reference sequence). The specimen sequenced was blood. This receptor was identified in a woman aged 40 to 49 in good health. V is TRBV20-1 and J is TRBJ2-7; 16 bases agree with TRBD2. CDR3 nucleotides: TGCAGTGCTACCGGGACTAGCGGGGGGGCTGGCTACGAGCAGTACTTC. Translating gives CSATGTSGGAGYEQYF.